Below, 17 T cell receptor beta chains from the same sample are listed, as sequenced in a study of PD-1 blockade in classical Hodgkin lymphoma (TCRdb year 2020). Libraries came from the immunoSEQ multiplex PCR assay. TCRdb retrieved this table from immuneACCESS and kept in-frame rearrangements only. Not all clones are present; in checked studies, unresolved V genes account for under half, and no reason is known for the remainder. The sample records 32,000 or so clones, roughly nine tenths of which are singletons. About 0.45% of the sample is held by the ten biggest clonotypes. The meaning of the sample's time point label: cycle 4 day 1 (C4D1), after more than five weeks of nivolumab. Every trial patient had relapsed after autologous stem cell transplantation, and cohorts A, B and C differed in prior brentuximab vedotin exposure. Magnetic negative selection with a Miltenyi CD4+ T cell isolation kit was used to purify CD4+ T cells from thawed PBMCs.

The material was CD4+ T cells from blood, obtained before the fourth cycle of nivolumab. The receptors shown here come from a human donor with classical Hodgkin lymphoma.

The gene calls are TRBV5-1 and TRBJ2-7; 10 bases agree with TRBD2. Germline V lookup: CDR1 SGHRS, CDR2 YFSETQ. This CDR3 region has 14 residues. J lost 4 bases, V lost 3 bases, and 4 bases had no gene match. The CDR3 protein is CASSYTSGAYEQYF. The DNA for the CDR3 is TGCGCCAGCAGCTACACTAGCGGGGCATACGAGCAGTACTTC. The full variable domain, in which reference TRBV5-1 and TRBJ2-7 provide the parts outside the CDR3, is KAGVTQTPRYLIKTRGQQVTLSCSPISGHRSVSWYQQTPGQGLQFLFEYFSETQRNKGNFPGRFSGRQFSNSRSEMNVSTLELGDSALYLCASSYTSGAYEQYFGPGTRLTVT.

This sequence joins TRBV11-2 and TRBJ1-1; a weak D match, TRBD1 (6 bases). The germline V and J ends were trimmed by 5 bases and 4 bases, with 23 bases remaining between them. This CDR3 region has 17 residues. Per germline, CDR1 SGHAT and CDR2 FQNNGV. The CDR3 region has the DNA TGTGCCAGCAGCCGCCGCCACTTGGGGGGCGCGGGCACTGAAGCTTTCTTT. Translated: CASSRRHLGGAGTEAFF.

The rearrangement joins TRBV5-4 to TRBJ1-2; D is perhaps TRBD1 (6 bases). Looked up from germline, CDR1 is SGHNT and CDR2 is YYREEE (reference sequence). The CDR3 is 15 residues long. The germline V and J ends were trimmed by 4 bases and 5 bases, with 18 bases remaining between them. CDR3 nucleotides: TGTGCCAGCAGCCTCCCTACAGGGCCTCGGTATGGCTACACCTTC. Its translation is CASSLPTGPRYGYTF.

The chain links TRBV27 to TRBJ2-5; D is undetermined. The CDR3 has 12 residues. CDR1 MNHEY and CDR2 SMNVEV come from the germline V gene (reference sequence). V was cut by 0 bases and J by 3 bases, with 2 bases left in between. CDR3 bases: TGTGCCAGCAGTTTATCGAAAGAGACCCAGTACTTC. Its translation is CASSLSKETQYF.

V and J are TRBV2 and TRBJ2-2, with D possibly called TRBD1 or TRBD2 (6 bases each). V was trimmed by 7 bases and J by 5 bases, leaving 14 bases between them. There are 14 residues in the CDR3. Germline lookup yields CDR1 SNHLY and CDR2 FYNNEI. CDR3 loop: CASNGGTGTGELFF. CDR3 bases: TGTGCCAGCAACGGGGGCACCGGTACCGGGGAGCTGTTTTTT. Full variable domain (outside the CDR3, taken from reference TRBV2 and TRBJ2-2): EPEVTQTPSHQVTQMGQEVILRCVPISNHLYFYWYRQILGQKVEFLVSFYNNEISEKSEIFDDQFSVERPDGSNFTLKIRSTKLEDSAMYFCASNGGTGTGELFFGEGSRLTVL.

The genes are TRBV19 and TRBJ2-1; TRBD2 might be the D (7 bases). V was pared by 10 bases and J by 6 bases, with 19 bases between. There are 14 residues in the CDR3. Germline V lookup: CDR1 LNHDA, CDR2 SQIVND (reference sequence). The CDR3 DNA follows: TGTGCCACCATGCAGGGGACTACCACCAATGAGCAGTTCTTC. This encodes CATMQGTTTNEQFF. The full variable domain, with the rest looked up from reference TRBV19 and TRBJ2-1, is DGGITQSPKYLFRKEGQNVTLSCEQNLNHDAMYWYRQDPGQGLRLIYYSQIVNDFQKGDIAEGYSVSREKKESFPLTVTSAQKNPTAFYLCATMQGTTTNEQFFGPGTRLTVL.

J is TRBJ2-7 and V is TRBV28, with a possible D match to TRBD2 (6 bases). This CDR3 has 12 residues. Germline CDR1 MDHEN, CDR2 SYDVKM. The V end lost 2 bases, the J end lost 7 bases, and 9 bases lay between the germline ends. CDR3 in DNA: TGTGCCAGCAGTTTACGCGGGACGGAGCAGTACTTC. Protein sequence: CASSLRGTEQYF.

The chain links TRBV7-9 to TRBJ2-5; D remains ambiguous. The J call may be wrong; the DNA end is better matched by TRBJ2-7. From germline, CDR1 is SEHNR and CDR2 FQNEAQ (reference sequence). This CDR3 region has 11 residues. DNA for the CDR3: TGTGCCAGCAGCTTAACCTACGAGCAGTACTTC. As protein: CASSLTYEQYF.

The CDR3 loop reads CASGMTAGNTEAFF. The CDR3 DNA sequence: TGCGCCAGCGGTATGACGGCGGGGAACACTGAAGCTTTCTTT. V and J are TRBV4-1 and TRBJ1-1; D uncertain. Germline V CDR1 and CDR2: MGHRA, YSYEKL. The germline V and J ends were trimmed by 8 bases and 1 base, with 14 bases remaining between them. The CDR3 is 14 amino acids.

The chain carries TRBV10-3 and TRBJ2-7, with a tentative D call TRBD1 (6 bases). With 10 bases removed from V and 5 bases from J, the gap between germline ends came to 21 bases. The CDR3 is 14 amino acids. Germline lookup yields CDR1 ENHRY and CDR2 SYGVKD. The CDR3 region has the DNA TGTGCCACTAAACAGGGAAGTGGGCTTGACGAGCAGTACTTC. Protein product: CATKQGSGLDEQYF.

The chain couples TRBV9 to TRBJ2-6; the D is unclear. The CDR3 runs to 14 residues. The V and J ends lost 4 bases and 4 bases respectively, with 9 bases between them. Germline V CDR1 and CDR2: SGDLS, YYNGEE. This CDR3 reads CASSLFGGANVLTF. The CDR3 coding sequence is TGTGCCAGCAGCCTCTTTGGGGGGGCCAACGTCCTGACTTTC.

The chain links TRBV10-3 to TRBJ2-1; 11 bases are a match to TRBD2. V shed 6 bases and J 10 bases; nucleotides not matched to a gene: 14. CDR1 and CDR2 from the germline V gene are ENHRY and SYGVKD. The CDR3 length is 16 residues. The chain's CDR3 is CAIRDRTSGPNGEQFF. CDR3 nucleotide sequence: TGTGCCATCAGGGATAGGACTAGCGGGCCTAATGGGGAGCAGTTCTTC.

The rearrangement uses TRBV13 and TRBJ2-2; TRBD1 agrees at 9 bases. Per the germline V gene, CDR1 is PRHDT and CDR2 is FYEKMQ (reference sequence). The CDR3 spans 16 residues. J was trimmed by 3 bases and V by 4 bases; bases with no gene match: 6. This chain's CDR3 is CASSSGDRGYTGELFF. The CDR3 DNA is TGTGCCAGCAGCTCCGGAGACAGGGGGTACACCGGGGAGCTGTTTTTT.

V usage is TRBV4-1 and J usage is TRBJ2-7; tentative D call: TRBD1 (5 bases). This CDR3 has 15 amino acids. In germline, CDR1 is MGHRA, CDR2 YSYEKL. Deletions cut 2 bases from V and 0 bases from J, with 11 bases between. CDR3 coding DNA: TGCGCCAGCAGCCAACCGACAGCGTCCTCCTACGAGCAGTACTTC. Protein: CASSQPTASSYEQYF.

The CDR3 sequence is CASSFMAGELFF. The DNA of the CDR3 is TGTGCCAGCAGCTTTATGGCCGGGGAGCTGTTTTTT. The rearrangement uses TRBV7-8 and TRBJ2-2; D remains unclear. V shed 3 bases and J shed 6 bases, with 5 bases lying between them. The CDR3 is 12 residues long. Germline V CDR1 and CDR2: SGHVS, FQNEAQ.

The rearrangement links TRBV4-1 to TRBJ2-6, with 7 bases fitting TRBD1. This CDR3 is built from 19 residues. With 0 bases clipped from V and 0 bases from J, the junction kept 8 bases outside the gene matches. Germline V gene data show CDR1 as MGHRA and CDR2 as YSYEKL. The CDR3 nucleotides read TGCGCCAGCAGCCAAGATCCGGCCAGGGGGAGCTCTGGGGCCAACGTCCTGACTTTC. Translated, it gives CASSQDPARGSSGANVLTF.

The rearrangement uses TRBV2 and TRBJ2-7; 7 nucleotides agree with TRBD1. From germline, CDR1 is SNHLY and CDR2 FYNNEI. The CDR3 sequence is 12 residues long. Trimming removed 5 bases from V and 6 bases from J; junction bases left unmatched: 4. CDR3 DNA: TGTGCCAGCAGTAAGACAGGGCTCGAGCAGTACTTC. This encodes CASSKTGLEQYF.